Detailed here is one TCR beta chain. Antigen: not known. This sample was taken from a study of CD8+ T cells in alopecia areata. Study outcomes and limitations: A great number of expanded lesional clones endured in scalp and blood during tofacitinib. Scalp sample data also include resident alphabeta T cells from normal skin. One nonresponder leaves baseline CD8+ expansion's link to response uncertain.

Unmatched junction bases numbered 5, after V lost 6 bases and J lost 0 bases. CDR1 is SNHLY and CDR2 is FYNNEI in the germline V gene. This CDR3 contains 16 residues. The authors extracted RNA and reverse transcribed it into cDNA as the sequencing template. TCRdb's table, derived via immunoSEQ multiplex PCR, lists solely in-frame clones and lacks some. The sample includes 130,000 or so clones, around 63% seen only once; the top ten take 5.7%. Documented treatment: oral pan-JAK inhibitor, 5-10 mg twice daily. CD4+ and CD8+ T cells were sorted from PBMCs stained for CD3, CD4 and CD8. The genes are TRBV2 and TRBJ1-6; the match to TRBD1 covers 7 bases. The material was CD4+ T cells sorted from blood, obtained at week 4, from a patient treated with tofacitinib. The receptor comes from a human donor with alopecia areata. The CDR3 region is CASRGGDSSYNSPLHF. The CDR3 nucleotides are TGTGCCAGCAGAGGGGGGGACAGCTCCTATAATTCACCCCTCCACTTT.